Listed below are T cell receptor beta chains from one sample, sequenced in a study of Tregs in tolerant kidney transplant recipients. Some clones are missing from TCRdb's copy, which holds only in-frame ones; the method was immunoSEQ multiplex PCR. The table has approximately 100,000 clones, over 85% seen once. The sequences come from CD4+ T cells from blood, collected before the transplant. All receptors come from a human donor who received a combined kidney and bone marrow transplant. The CDR3 runs from the conserved cysteine through the conserved F or W. Fields, in order: V gene, J gene, D gene, clone size, CDR3 protein, CDR3 DNA. A D gene is named only where the DNA matches it firmly. Size values are once, few and many counts, or a class for expanded clones, and some rows have none.

V: TRBV11-3; J: TRBJ2-7; D: .; size: once; CDR3: CASSNFAYEQYF; DNA: TGTGCCAGCAGCAACTTTGCCTACGAGCAGTACTTC
V: TRBV18; J: TRBJ2-5; D: .; size: .; CDR3: CASSPPTGVRETQYF; DNA: TGTGCCAGCTCACCACCGACGGGAGTGCGGGAGACCCAGTACTTC
V: TRBV4-2; J: TRBJ1-2; D: .; size: .; CDR3: CASSQVAGKGYGYTF; DNA: TGTGCCAGCAGCCAAGTTGCGGGAAAGGGCTATGGCTACACCTTC
V: TRBV6-4; J: TRBJ2-1; D: .; size: .; CDR3: CASSSQWGEFF; DNA: TGTGCCAGCAGCTCCCAGTGGGGGGAGTTCTTC
V: TRBV28; J: TRBJ1-2; D: .; size: .; CDR3: CASSFRGYGYTF; DNA: TGTGCCAGCAGTTTTAGAGGATATGGCTACACCTTC
V: TRBV4-3; J: TRBJ2-7; D: .; size: .; CDR3: CASSQGATTVQYF; DNA: TGCGCCAGCAGCCAAGGGGCCACAACCGTGCAGTACTTC
V: TRBV4-3; J: TRBJ2-4; D: .; size: .; CDR3: CASSQDLGIAKNIQYF; DNA: TGCGCCAGCAGCCAAGATCTAGGCATAGCCAAAAACATTCAGTACTTC
V: TRBV5-1; J: TRBJ1-1; D: .; size: .; CDR3: CASSLTGIGTEAFF; DNA: TGCGCCAGCAGCTTGACAGGGATCGGCACTGAAGCTTTCTTT
V: TRBV25-1; J: TRBJ1-5; D: .; size: .; CDR3: CASSDSGRQPQHF; DNA: TGTGCCAGCAGTGACAGCGGACGTCAGCCCCAGCATTTT
V: TRBV18; J: TRBJ2-3; D: TRBD2; size: .; CDR3: CASSRTSGSSTDTQYF; DNA: TGTGCCAGCTCAAGGACTAGCGGGAGTAGTACAGATACGCAGTATTTT
V: TRBV5-4; J: TRBJ1-6; D: .; size: .; CDR3: CASSLAGQNNSPLHF; DNA: TGTGCCAGCAGCTTGGCAGGGCAGAATAATTCACCCCTCCACTTT
V: TRBV9; J: TRBJ2-3; D: TRBD1; size: .; CDR3: CASSATPGGAWDTQYF; DNA: TGTGCCAGCAGCGCCACGCCAGGGGGCGCATGGGATACGCAGTATTTT
V: TRBV19; J: TRBJ2-3; D: .; size: .; CDR3: CASSIRTAPHTDTQYF; DNA: TGTGCCAGTAGTATTAGGACAGCGCCCCACACAGATACGCAGTATTTT
V: TRBV5-1; J: TRBJ2-5; D: .; size: .; CDR3: CASSGNIAETQYF; DNA: TGCGCCAGCAGTGGGAATATAGCGGAGACCCAGTACTTC
V: TRBV4-3; J: TRBJ1-2; D: TRBD1; size: .; CDR3: CASSHRGAEAGYTF; DNA: TGCGCCAGCAGTCACAGGGGGGCTGAGGCTGGCTACACCTTC